The entry below gives a single TCR beta chain sequence along with its context. Its antigen remains unidentified. Base qualities are missing; no much larger clone stands one base away. TCRbeta CDR3 regions were amplified from genomic DNA by means of the immunoSEQ Assay, a bias-controlled multiplex PCR. The study's own analysis went as follows. The number of nucleated cells in each sample was estimated from the amplification of reference gene primers within the assay. To quantify the absolute abundance of each unique TCRbeta CDR3 rearrangement, sequence reads were collapsed and filtered. For each sample, productive Simpson clonality was calculated as the square root of Simpson's diversity index across productive rearrangements. The table comes from immuneACCESS by way of TCRdb, which keeps in-frame sequences with V and J called. Part of the clones is missing from these tables; in studies checked, under half for an unresolved V gene and the rest for unknown reasons. V and J calls and clone size are those listed in that table; D and trimming were worked out from the DNA. This sample is represented by roughly 260,000 clones; almost 90% of them were singletons. The ten largest account for about 10% of the sample.

The sample comes from a study of blood T cell repertoires in COVID-19 (dated by TCRdb to 2020 to 2022). The study in broad terms: Samples covering the acute and convalescent phases of COVID-19 were provided by collaborators in the United States, Italy and Spain. The material from the prospective study consisted of cDNA or gDNA derived from T cells, B-cell-depleted T cells, or PBMCs. Subjects who had been exposed to COVID-19, were actively infected with it, or had recovered from it provided the deeply sampled blood TCRbeta repertoires that made up the dataset. A freely available public database, intended as a resource for researchers studying the immune response to SARS-CoV-2, is where the repertoires were released. The samples were drawn from the first 160 participants of the ongoing ImmuneRACE study and from 950 to 1,500 subjects provided by 6 global collaborators. Nearly every sample came with metadata listing a de-identified subject ID, COVID-19 status, age in years and sex. Where HLA class I and class II types were available, the types were taken from metadata supplied by the sample provider, not from assay-based typing.

From the cysteine through the phenylalanine, the CDR3 covers 16 amino acids. CDR3 DNA only is kept here, 48 bases in frame from base 1. In the germline V gene (reference sequence), CDR1 corresponds to LNHDA and CDR2 to SQIVND. Trimming accounts for 4 bases at V and 1 base at J, while the number of junction bases matched to no gene is 7. Here is what the overall study found, with its caveats: How much clinical and demographic metadata was included differed by source and by participant, and the metadata was provided uncurated.

In Seattle, one collaborating source enrolled patients while the infection was active and tracked those patients longitudinally over the course of disease. Collaborating institutions collected whole blood in K2EDTA tubes following their own protocols. Collaborator samples were shipped for TCRbeta analysis as frozen whole blood, isolated PBMCs, or DNA extracted from either sample type. The sample was peripheral blood. The sequence came from a woman aged 25 to 39 with COVID-19, enrolled during active disease. The chain couples TRBV19 to TRBJ2-1, and 7 junction bases match TRBD2. The CDR3 here reads CASSTNAGVSYNEQFF. Here is the DNA: TGTGCCAGTAGTACCAATGCGGGAGTTTCCTACAATGAGCAGTTCTTC.